Below are 21 T cell receptor beta chains sequenced from a single sample in a study of tumor-infiltrating lymphocytes in localized non-small cell lung cancer. Profiling relied on immunoSEQ multiplex PCR, and the TCRdb table lists in-frame clones only, not all of them. The sample consists of 10,000 to 13,000 clones, about three fifths of them appearing once. The sample comprised lung tumor tissue. These receptors all come from a human donor with non-small cell lung cancer.

This clone was seen a few times. This sequence joins TRBV18 and TRBJ2-5; TRBD2 agrees at 12 bases. This CDR3 comprises 17 residues. V was clipped by 3 bases and J by 2 bases; unmatched bases: 7. Germline V gene data show CDR1 as KGHSH and CDR2 as LQKENI. The CDR3: CASSPPGLAGTQETQYF. The CDR3 DNA follows: TGTGCCAGCTCACCCCCCGGACTAGCGGGGACACAAGAGACCCAGTACTTC.

The rearrangement uses TRBV18 and TRBJ1-4; D unclear. V was clipped by 5 bases and J by 0 bases, with 4 bases between them. This CDR3 spans 13 amino acids. Germline CDR1 and CDR2: KGHSH and LQKENI. As DNA, the CDR3 is TGTGCCAGCTCATCCGCAACTAATGAAAAACTGTTTTTT. This translates into CASSSATNEKLFF.

The chain recombines TRBV19 with TRBJ2-1; no clear D gene. Per the germline V gene, CDR1 is LNHDA and CDR2 is SQIVND (reference sequence). This CDR3 region has 15 residues. The V end was cut by 3 bases, the J end by 0 bases, with 9 bases between. The CDR3 here is CASSMAISSYNEQFF. The CDR3, as DNA: TGTGCCAGTAGTATGGCGATTAGCTCCTACAATGAGCAGTTCTTC. Supplemented by reference TRBV19 and TRBJ2-1, the full variable domain reads DGGITQSPKYLFRKEGQNVTLSCEQNLNHDAMYWYRQDPGQGLRLIYYSQIVNDFQKGDIAEGYSVSREKKESFPLTVTSAQKNPTAFYLCASSMAISSYNEQFFGPGTRLTVL.

This clone ranks as medium-sized. The chain recombines TRBV5-1 with TRBJ2-7; no definite D call. The germline V and J ends were trimmed by 0 bases and 2 bases, with 6 bases remaining between them. CDR3 length: 13 residues. The germline CDR1 and CDR2 sequences are SGHRS and YFSETQ. As DNA, the CDR3 is TGCGCCAGCAGCTTGGTGGCGACCTACGAGCAGTACTTC. This codes for CASSLVATYEQYF.

This chain links TRBV6-5 with TRBJ1-2, with D possibly TRBD1 on 6 matching bases. Deletions cut 0 bases from V and 7 bases from J, with 15 bases between. The CDR3 has 15 residues. Germline values: CDR1 MNHEY, CDR2 SVGAGI. CDR3 region: CASSYSWGLGGGYTF. The DNA of the CDR3 is TGTGCCAGCAGTTACTCCTGGGGGCTAGGGGGTGGCTACACCTTC.

By proportion, this clone is medium-sized. The chain carries TRBV19 and TRBJ1-2, with D hard to call. Germline V lookup: CDR1 LNHDA, CDR2 SQIVND (reference sequence). Trimming took off 7 bases at V and 3 bases at J, with 18 bases between the two ends. The CDR3 runs to 15 residues. This chain's CDR3 is CASIDSRRGDYGYTF. Here the CDR3 DNA reads TGTGCCAGTATTGACTCACGTCGGGGAGACTATGGCTACACCTTC.

DNA of the CDR3: TGTGCCAGCAGTGACGCCCTCGGGACAGGGGTTGGGCAGCCCCAGCATTTT. As protein: CASSDALGTGVGQPQHF. The V gene is TRBV2, the J gene TRBJ1-5, with 10 bases fitting TRBD1. The V segment lost 3 bases and the J segment 7 bases; nucleotides outside the gene matches: 12. Germline V gives CDR1 SNHLY, CDR2 FYNNEI. This CDR3 is 17 amino acids long. Filled out from reference TRBV2 and TRBJ1-5, the complete variable domain reads EPEVTQTPSHQVTQMGQEVILRCVPISNHLYFYWYRQILGQKVEFLVSFYNNEISEKSEIFDDQFSVERPDGSNFTLKIRSTKLEDSAMYFCASSDALGTGVGQPQHFGDGTRLSIL.

The rearrangement links TRBV2 to TRBJ1-1; 8 positions match TRBD1. J lost 1 base, V lost 6 bases, and 1 base had no gene match. Germline CDR1 reads SNHLY; CDR2 reads FYNNEI. This CDR3 is built from 13 residues. The CDR3 region is CASRGTGNTEAFF. For the CDR3, the DNA is TGTGCCAGCAGAGGGACAGGGAACACTGAAGCTTTCTTT.

V usage is TRBV18 and J usage is TRBJ1-2, with TRBD1 identical over 8 bases. V trimming: 4 bases; J trimming: 3 bases; junction bases outside the gene matches: 4. The CDR3 totals 14 residues. Germline assignment: CDR1 KGHSH and CDR2 LQKENI. The CDR3: CASSQLTGDYGYTF. CDR3 in DNA: TGTGCCAGCTCACAATTGACAGGGGACTATGGCTACACCTTC.

The chain has TRBV5-4 and TRBJ1-2, with 9 bases that match TRBD1. CDR1 and CDR2 from the germline V gene are SGHNT and YYREEE (reference sequence). Losses at the gene ends were 5 bases for V and 2 bases for J; bases not matched to a gene: 4. This CDR3 is 14 amino acids long. CDR3 loop: CASRPTGGNYGYTF. The CDR3 nucleotides are TGTGCCAGCAGACCTACAGGGGGCAACTATGGCTACACCTTC. Looking up the rest from reference TRBV5-4 and TRBJ1-2 gives the full variable domain: ETGVTQSPTHLIKTRGQQVTLRCSSQSGHNTVSWYQQALGQGPQFIFQYYREEENGRGNFPPRFSGLQFPNYSSELNVNALELDDSALYLCASRPTGGNYGYTFGSGTRLTVV.

V is TRBV7-9 and J is TRBJ2-2; a possible D gene is TRBD2 (6 bases). V gave up 1 base and J gave up 6 bases, with 18 bases separating them. Germline values: CDR1 SEHNR, CDR2 FQNEAQ (reference sequence). The CDR3 extends over 17 amino acids. In DNA form, the CDR3 reads TGTGCCAGCAGCTTAGATTCAACGGGATGGGGGGCCGGGGAGCTGTTTTTT. It encodes CASSLDSTGWGAGELFF. The full variable domain, completed using reference TRBV7-9 and TRBJ2-2, is DTGVSQNPRHKITKRGQNVTFRCDPISEHNRLYWYRQTLGQGPEFLTYFQNEAQLEKSRLLSDRFSAERPKGSFSTLEIQRTEQGDSAMYLCASSLDSTGWGAGELFFGEGSRLTVL.

In its sample, this clone ranks as medium-sized (0.01 to 0.1%). This chain links TRBV7-8 with TRBJ2-7, with D tentatively TRBD1 or TRBD2 (5 bases each). Germline V CDR1 and CDR2: SGHVS, FQNEAQ. Trimming removed 3 bases from V and 1 base from J, with 13 bases in between. The CDR3 has 15 amino acids. CDR3 in amino acids: CASSFHQGPSYEQYF. The CDR3 bases are TGTGCCAGCAGCTTTCACCAGGGACCTTCCTACGAGCAGTACTTC.

The chain combines TRBV18 with TRBJ1-2, with D possibly TRBD1 on 6 matching bases. Germline V gene data show CDR1 as KGHSH and CDR2 as LQKENI. V lost 2 bases to trimming and J lost 2 bases, with 9 bases between them. The length of the CDR3 is 14 residues. The CDR3 protein is CASSPITGNYGYTF. In DNA form, the CDR3 reads TGTGCCAGCTCACCAATTACAGGGAACTATGGCTACACCTTC.

V is TRBV15 and J is TRBJ2-5; D uncertain. Trimming took off 3 bases at V and 2 bases at J, with 10 bases between the two ends. Germline CDR1 and CDR2: LNHNV and YYDKDF (reference sequence). The CDR3 runs to 14 residues. The CDR3 loop is CATSRTRVQETQYF. The CDR3 DNA follows: TGTGCCACCAGCAGGACAAGGGTTCAAGAGACCCAGTACTTC.

The V and J genes are TRBV5-6 and TRBJ2-7; TRBD2 matches at 10 bases. With V trimmed by 1 base and J by 4 bases, 5 bases remained unmatched. Germline V gives CDR1 SGHDT, CDR2 YYEEEE. The length of the CDR3 is 15 residues. This CDR3 reads CASSLWSGGAYEQYF. CDR3 DNA sequence: TGTGCCAGCAGCTTGTGGAGCGGGGGGGCTTACGAGCAGTACTTC.

This sequence joins TRBV7-9 and TRBJ1-1; the D gene is possibly TRBD1 (5 bases). Germline CDR1 is SEHNR and CDR2 is FQNEAQ (reference sequence). Deletions cut 4 bases from V and 8 bases from J, with 20 bases between. The CDR3 length is 15 residues. The CDR3 loop is CASSSRRGGSGEAFF. The CDR3 nucleotides read TGTGCCAGCAGCTCACGACGGGGGGGTTCGGGCGAAGCTTTCTTT. Complete variable domain (other parts from reference TRBV7-9 and TRBJ1-1): DTGVSQNPRHKITKRGQNVTFRCDPISEHNRLYWYRQTLGQGPEFLTYFQNEAQLEKSRLLSDRFSAERPKGSFSTLEIQRTEQGDSAMYLCASSSRRGGSGEAFFGQGTRLTVV.

The J gene is TRBJ1-6, the V gene TRBV5-1; 8 nucleotides agree with TRBD1. V gave up 5 bases and J gave up 9 bases; unmatched junction bases: 4. From germline, CDR1 is SGHRS and CDR2 YFSETQ. The CDR3 consists of 13 residues. In DNA form, the CDR3 reads TGCGCCAGCAGTCAGGGGGCTGGTTCACCCCTCCACTTT. Amino acids: CASSQGAGSPLHF.

This clone was counted a single time. This chain links TRBV19 with TRBJ2-5; 7 nucleotides match TRBD2. The germline gives CDR1 LNHDA, CDR2 SQIVND (reference sequence). Trimming cost V 9 bases and J 5 bases; bases outside gene matches: 0. The CDR3 is made up of 10 amino acids. This CDR3 is CASGRETQYF. CDR3 DNA sequence: TGTGCCAGCGGGAGGGAGACCCAGTACTTC.

The chain is built from TRBV10-3 and TRBJ2-5; TRBD1 matches at 9 bases. The CDR3 covers 15 residues. Looked up from germline, CDR1 is ENHRY and CDR2 is SYGVKD. V was pared by 3 bases and J by 4 bases, with 6 bases of the junction left unmatched. The CDR3 nucleotides read TGTGCCATCAGTGAACCGGGACAGGGTGTAGAGACCCAGTACTTC. This codes for CAISEPGQGVETQYF.

The chain couples TRBV29-1 to TRBJ1-2; D gene ambiguous. The ends were cut back, 0 bases at V and 4 bases at J, with 9 bases in the middle. This CDR3 is built from 13 residues. Germline V gene data show CDR1 as SQVTM and CDR2 as ANQGSEA. The CDR3 sequence: CSVEEGKIYGYTF. CDR3 in DNA: TGCAGCGTTGAAGAGGGGAAGATCTATGGCTACACCTTC.

V gene TRBV7-8 combines with J gene TRBJ2-5; perhaps TRBD1 as D (5 bases). The CDR3 is made up of 14 amino acids. CDR1 and CDR2 from the germline V gene are SGHVS and FQNEAQ. V dropped 4 bases and J dropped 4 bases, with 13 bases sitting between them. CDR3 sequence (DNA): TGTGCCAGCAGCTCCCGCGGCAGGGCAGAGACCCAGTACTTC. Residues: CASSSRGRAETQYF.